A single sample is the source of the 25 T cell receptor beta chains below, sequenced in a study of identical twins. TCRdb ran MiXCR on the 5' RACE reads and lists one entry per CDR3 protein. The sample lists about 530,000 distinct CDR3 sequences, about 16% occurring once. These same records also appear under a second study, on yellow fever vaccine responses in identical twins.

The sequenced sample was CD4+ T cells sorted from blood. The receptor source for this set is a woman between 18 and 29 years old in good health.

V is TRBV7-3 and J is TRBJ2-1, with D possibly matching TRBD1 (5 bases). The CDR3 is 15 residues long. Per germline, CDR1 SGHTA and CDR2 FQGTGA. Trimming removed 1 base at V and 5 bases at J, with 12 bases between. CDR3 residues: CASSLMAGPDNEQFF. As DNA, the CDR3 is TGTGCCAGCAGCTTAATGGCAGGGCCTGACAATGAGCAGTTCTTC.

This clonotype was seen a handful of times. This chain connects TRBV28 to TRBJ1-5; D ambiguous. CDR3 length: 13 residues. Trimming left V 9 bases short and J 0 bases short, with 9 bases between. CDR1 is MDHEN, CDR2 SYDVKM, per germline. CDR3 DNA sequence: TGTGCCAGTACCATTCATAGCAATCAGCCCCAGCATTTT. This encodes CASTIHSNQPQHF. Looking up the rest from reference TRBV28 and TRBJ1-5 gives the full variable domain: DVKVTQSSRYLVKRTGEKVFLECVQDMDHENMFWYRQDPGLGLRLIYFSYDVKMKEKGDIPEGYSVSREKKERFSLILESASTNQTSMYLCASTIHSNQPQHFGDGTRLSIL.

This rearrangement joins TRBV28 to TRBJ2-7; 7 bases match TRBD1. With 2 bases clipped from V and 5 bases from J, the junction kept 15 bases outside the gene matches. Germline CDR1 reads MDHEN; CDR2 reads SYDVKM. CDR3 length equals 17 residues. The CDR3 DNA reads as TGTGCCAGCAGTTTAAATATTGGGTCAGGGGGTGGAAACGAGCAGTACTTC. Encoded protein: CASSLNIGSGGGNEQYF.

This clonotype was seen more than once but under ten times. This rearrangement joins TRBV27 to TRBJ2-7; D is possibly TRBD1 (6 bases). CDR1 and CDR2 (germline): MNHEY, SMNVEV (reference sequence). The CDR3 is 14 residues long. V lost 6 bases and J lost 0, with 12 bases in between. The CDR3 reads CASSPRQVSYEQYF. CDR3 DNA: TGTGCCAGCAGCCCACGACAGGTCTCCTACGAGCAGTACTTC.

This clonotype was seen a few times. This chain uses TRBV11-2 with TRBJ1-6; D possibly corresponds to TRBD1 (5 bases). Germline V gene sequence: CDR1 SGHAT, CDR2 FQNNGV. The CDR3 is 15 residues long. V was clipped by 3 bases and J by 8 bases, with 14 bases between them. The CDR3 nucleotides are TGTGCCAGCAGCTTGTCAAGGGTGGGGGATTCACCCCTCCACTTT. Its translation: CASSLSRVGDSPLHF. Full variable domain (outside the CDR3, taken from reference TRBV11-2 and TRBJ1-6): EAGVAQSPRYKIIEKRQSVAFWCNPISGHATLYWYQQILGQGPKLLIQFQNNGVVDDSQLPKDRFSAERLKGVDSTLKIQPAKLEDSAVYLCASSLSRVGDSPLHFGNGTRLTVT.

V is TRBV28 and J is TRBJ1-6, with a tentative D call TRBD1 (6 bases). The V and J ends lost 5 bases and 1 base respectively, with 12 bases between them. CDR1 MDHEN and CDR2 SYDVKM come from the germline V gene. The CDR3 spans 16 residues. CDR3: CASSTGRRSYNSPLHF. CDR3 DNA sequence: TGTGCCAGCAGTACAGGGCGCCGATCCTATAATTCACCCCTCCACTTT.

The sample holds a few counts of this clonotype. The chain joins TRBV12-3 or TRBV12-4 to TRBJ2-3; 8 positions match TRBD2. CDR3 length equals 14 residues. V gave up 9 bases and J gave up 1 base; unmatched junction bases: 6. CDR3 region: CASRGGGGTDTQYF. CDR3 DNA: TGTGCCAGTCGGGGGGGCGGTGGCACAGATACGCAGTATTTT.

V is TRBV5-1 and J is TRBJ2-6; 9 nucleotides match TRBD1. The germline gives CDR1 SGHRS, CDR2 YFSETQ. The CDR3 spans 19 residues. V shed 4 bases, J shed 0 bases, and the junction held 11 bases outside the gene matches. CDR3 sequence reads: CASSPPPGQGGSGANVLTF. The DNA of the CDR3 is TGCGCCAGCAGCCCCCCACCGGGACAGGGAGGCTCTGGGGCCAACGTCCTGACTTTC.

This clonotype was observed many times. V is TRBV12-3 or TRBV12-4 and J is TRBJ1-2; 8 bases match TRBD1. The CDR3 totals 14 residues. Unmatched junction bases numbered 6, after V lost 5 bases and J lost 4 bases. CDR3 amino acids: CASSPTGGGYGYTF. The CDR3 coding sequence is TGTGCCAGCAGTCCCACAGGGGGTGGCTATGGCTACACCTTC.

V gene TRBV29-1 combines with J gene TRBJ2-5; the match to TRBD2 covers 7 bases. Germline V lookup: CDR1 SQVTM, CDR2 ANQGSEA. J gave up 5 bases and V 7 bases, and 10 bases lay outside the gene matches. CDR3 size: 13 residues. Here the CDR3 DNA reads TGCAGCGCCGAGCGGGGTAATTGGGAGACCCAGTACTTC. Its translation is CSAERGNWETQYF.

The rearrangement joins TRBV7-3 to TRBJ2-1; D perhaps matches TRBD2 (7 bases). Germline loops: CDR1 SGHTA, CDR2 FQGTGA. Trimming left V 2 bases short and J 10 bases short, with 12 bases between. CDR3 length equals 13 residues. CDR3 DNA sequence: TGTGCCAGCAGCTTAGGGGGGGCCGAAGAGCAGTTCTTC. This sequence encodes CASSLGGAEEQFF.

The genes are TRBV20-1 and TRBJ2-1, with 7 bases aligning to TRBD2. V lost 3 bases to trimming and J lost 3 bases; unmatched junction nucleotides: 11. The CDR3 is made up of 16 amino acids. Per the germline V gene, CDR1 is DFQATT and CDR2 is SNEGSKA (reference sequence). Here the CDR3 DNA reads TGCAGTGCTAGTGCCACTGGCCGGGACTACTACAATGAGCAGTTCTTC. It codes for CSASATGRDYYNEQFF.

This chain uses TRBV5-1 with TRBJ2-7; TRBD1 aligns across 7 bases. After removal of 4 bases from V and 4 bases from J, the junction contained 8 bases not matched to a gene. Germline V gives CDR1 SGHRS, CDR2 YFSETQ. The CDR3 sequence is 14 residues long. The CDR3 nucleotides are TGCGCCAGCAGCCTGACGACAGGGTTGTACGAGCAGTACGTC. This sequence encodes CASSLTTGLYEQYV.

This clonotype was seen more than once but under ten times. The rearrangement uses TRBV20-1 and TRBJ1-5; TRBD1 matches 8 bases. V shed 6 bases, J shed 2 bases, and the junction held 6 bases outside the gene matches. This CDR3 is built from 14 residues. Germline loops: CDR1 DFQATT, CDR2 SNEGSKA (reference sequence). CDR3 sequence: CSASPGQGNQPQHF. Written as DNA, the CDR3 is TGCAGTGCGTCTCCGGGACAGGGCAATCAGCCCCAGCATTTT.

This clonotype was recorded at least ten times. This CDR3 is CASSLSLGETQYF. The CDR3 coding sequence is TGCGCCAGCAGCTTGTCTCTTGGAGAGACCCAGTACTTC. The chain joins TRBV5-1 to TRBJ2-5; D is uncertain. Germline-derived CDR1 and CDR2 are SGHRS and YFSETQ. This CDR3 comprises 13 residues. V was trimmed by 1 base and J by 4 bases, leaving 8 bases between them.

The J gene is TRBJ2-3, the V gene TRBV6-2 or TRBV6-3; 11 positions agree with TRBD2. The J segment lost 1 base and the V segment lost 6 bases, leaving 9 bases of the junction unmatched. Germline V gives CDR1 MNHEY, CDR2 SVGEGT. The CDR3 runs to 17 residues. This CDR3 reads CASRRLAGPRGTDTQYF. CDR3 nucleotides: TGTGCCAGCAGGAGACTAGCGGGACCCCGGGGCACAGATACGCAGTATTTT.

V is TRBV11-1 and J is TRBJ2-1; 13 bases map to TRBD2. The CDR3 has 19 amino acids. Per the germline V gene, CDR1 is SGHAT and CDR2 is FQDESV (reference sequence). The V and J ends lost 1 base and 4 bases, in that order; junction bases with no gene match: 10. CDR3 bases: TGTGCCAGCAGCTTAGGAGGGACTAGCGGGAAGAGAAGGTACAATGAGCAGTTCTTC. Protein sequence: CASSLGGTSGKRRYNEQFF.

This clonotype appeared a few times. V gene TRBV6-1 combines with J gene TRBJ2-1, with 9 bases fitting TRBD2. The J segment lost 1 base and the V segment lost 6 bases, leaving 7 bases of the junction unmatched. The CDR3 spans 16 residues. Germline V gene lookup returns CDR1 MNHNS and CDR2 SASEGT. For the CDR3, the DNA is TGTGCCAGCAGACTTAGCGGGAGTGGTTCCTACAATGAGCAGTTCTTC. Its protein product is CASRLSGSGSYNEQFF.

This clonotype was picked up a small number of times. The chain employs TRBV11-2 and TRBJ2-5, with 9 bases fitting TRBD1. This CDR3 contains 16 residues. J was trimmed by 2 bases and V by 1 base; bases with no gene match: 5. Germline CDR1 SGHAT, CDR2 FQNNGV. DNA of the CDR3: TGTGCCAGCAGCTTAGGACAGGGGGGGGGACAAGAGACCCAGTACTTC. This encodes CASSLGQGGGQETQYF.

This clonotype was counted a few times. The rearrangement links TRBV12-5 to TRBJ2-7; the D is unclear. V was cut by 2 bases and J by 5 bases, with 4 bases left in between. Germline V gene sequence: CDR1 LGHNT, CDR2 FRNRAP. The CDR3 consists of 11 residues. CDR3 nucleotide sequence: TGTGCTAGTGGTTTGACAGACGAGCAGTACTTC. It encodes CASGLTDEQYF.

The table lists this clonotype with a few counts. The CDR3 DNA sequence: TGTGCCAGCAGCTGGGGACTAGCGGGAGGGGCGAACACCGGGGAGCTGTTTTTT. It encodes CASSWGLAGGANTGELFF. The chain employs TRBV3-1 and TRBJ2-2, with 16 bases aligning to TRBD2. The CDR3 runs 18 residues. Trimming took 5 bases from V and 0 from J; bases not matched to a gene: 3. Germline CDR1 is LGHDT and CDR2 is YNNKEL (reference sequence).

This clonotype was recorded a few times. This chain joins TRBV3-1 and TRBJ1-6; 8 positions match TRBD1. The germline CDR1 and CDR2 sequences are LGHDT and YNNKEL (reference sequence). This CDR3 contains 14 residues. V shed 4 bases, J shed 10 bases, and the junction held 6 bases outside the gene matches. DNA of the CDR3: TGTGCCAGCAGCCCAATAAGGACAGGGTCACCCCTCCACTTT. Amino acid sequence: CASSPIRTGSPLHF.

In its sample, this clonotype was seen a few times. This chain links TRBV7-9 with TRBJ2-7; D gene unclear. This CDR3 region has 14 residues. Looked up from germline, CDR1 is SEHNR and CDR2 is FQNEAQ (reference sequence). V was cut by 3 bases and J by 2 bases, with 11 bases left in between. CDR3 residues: CASSFHWSPYEQYF. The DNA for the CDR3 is TGTGCCAGCAGCTTTCACTGGTCCCCCTACGAGCAGTACTTC.

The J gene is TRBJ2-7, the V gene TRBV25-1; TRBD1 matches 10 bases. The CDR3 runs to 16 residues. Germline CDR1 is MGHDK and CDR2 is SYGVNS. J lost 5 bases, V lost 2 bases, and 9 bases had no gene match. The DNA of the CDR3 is TGTGCCAGCAGTGAACGGCTGACAGGGGGCTACCACGAGCAGTACTTC. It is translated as CASSERLTGGYHEQYF.

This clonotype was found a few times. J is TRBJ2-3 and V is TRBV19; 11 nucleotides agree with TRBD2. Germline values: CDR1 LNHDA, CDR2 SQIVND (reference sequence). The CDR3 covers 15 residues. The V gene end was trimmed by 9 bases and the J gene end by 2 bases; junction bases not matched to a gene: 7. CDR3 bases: TGTGCCAGCCAAGGGGGACTAGCGGTCACAGATACGCAGTATTTT. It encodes CASQGGLAVTDTQYF.